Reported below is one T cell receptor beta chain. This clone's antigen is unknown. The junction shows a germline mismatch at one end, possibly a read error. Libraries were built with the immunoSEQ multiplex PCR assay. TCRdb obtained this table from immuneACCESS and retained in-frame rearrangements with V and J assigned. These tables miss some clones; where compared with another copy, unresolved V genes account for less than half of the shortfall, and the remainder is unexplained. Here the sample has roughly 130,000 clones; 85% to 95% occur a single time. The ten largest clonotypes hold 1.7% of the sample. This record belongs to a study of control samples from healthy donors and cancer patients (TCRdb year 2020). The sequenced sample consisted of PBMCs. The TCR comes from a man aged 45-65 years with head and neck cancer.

The CDR3 protein is CASSQDRLAGGSYEQYF. The base sequence is TGCGCCAGCAGTCAAGATAGACTAGCGGGGGGCTCCTACGAGCAGTACTTC. Recombination joined TRBV4-3 with TRBJ2-7, with 13 bases in between that match TRBD2. CDR1 LGHNA and CDR2 YSLEER are derived from the germline V gene. Taken from cysteine to phenylalanine, the CDR3 has 17 residues. Just the 51-base CDR3 DNA is kept, in frame starting at base 1.